This entry describes one T cell receptor (beta chain). Antigen specificity is unknown. These data belong to a study of T cell responses to AZD1222 COVID-19 vaccine. The V end lost 0 bases, the J end lost 9 bases, and 10 bases lay between the germline ends. Looked up from germline, CDR1 is SGDLS and CDR2 is YYNGEE. The CDR3 has 13 residues. The protocol was immunoSEQ multiplex PCR, while the TCRdb copy is restricted to in-frame clones and leaves out a portion. The sample has 140,000 or so clones, about 90% seen once. Study conclusions and caveats: Sampled repertoires all dated from after the peak T cell response.

The sequencing used peripheral blood, collected 28 days after the second dose of the MenACWY control vaccine. V usage is TRBV9 and J usage is TRBJ2-4; D may be TRBD2 (5 bases). The sequence came from an adult who received the MenACWY meningococcal vaccine as a control. The CDR3 loop reads CASSVALRGIQYF. CDR3 in DNA: TGTGCCAGCAGCGTAGCCCTCCGGGGCATTCAGTACTTC.